Below are 22 T cell receptor beta chains sequenced from a single sample in a study of blood T cells in healthy people across ages. Primed by a sample-barcoded 5' primer and a J-beta primer mix, a second PCR proceeded for about 7 to 11 cycles. TCRdb recomputed calls from the 5' RACE reads with MiXCR, one row per CDR3 protein. The sample carries about 1.5 million distinct CDR3 sequences, 35% to 45% recorded once. The specimen sequenced was blood. All receptors come from a woman between 18 and 29 years old in good health.

V gene TRBV7-9 combines with J gene TRBJ2-5, with D perhaps TRBD1 (6 bases). The end of the DNA aligns better with TRBJ2-7, so the J call may be wrong. CDR3 length: 15 amino acids. The germline gives CDR1 SEHNR, CDR2 FQNEAQ (reference sequence). DNA for the CDR3: TGTGCCAGCAGCTTAGATGGTGTAAGGGGGAGCGAGCAGTACTTC. Amino acid sequence: CASSLDGVRGSEQYF.

V usage is TRBV12-3 or TRBV12-4 and J usage is TRBJ1-2; TRBD1 matches at 8 bases. Trimming removed 7 bases from V and 8 bases from J; junction bases left unmatched: 9. This CDR3 is built from 13 residues. The CDR3 DNA is TGTGCCAGCAATGGACAGGGTTGGGAGGGCTACACCTTC. The encoded protein is CASNGQGWEGYTF.

This clonotype turned up a few times. J is TRBJ2-3 and V is TRBV11-2; TRBD2 matches 9 bases. The CDR3 sequence is 16 residues long. Looked up from germline, CDR1 is SGHAT and CDR2 is FQNNGV. V trimming: 1 base; J trimming: 3 bases; junction bases outside the gene matches: 5. CDR3 in DNA: TGTGCCAGCAGCTTAGCAAGCGGGGGGACTACAGATACGCAGTATTTT. Translating it yields CASSLASGGTTDTQYF.

The chain carries TRBV14 and TRBJ2-1, with 12 bases aligning to TRBD2. V was pared by 4 bases and J by 3 bases, with 16 bases of the junction left unmatched. CDR1 and CDR2 (germline): SGHDN, FVKESK. This CDR3 has 20 amino acids. The CDR3 sequence is CASSLPSLAGGVGFYNEQFF. Written as DNA, the CDR3 is TGTGCCAGCAGCCTACCGTCACTAGCGGGAGGAGTTGGGTTCTACAATGAGCAGTTCTTC.

This clonotype showed up just once. The J gene is TRBJ2-5, the V gene TRBV6-2 or TRBV6-3; 12 bases line up with TRBD2. The CDR3 runs 18 residues. Germline V CDR1 and CDR2: MNHEY, SVGEGT. J gave up 11 bases and V 5 bases, and 21 bases lay outside the gene matches. The CDR3 region has the DNA TGTGCCAGCAGTCCTCATCGCCGGACTAGCGGGGTGAGGAATGAGCAGTACTTC. This codes for CASSPHRRTSGVRNEQYF.

The chain uses TRBV4-1 and TRBJ1-2; D unclear. V lost 1 base to trimming and J lost 1 base, with 13 bases between them. Germline CDR1 is MGHRA and CDR2 is YSYEKL. The CDR3 extends over 16 amino acids. CDR3 sequence: CASSQGETTINYGYTF. CDR3 in DNA: TGCGCCAGCAGCCAAGGGGAAACCACCATTAACTATGGCTACACCTTC.

The chain employs TRBV20-1 and TRBJ1-4; weak D call: TRBD1 (6 bases). Trimming removed 0 bases from V and 7 bases from J, with 12 bases in between. The CDR3 has 14 amino acids. The germline V gene encodes CDR1 DFQATT and CDR2 SNEGSKA (reference sequence). The CDR3 DNA is TGCAGTGCTAGAGATATCCGGGGGCTTGAAAAACTGTTTTTT. Translating it yields CSARDIRGLEKLFF.

J is TRBJ2-3 and V is TRBV27; a possible D gene is TRBD1 (5 bases). The V end was cut by 3 bases, the J end by 5 bases, with 21 bases between. This CDR3 region has 17 residues. Per the germline V gene, CDR1 is MNHEY and CDR2 is SMNVEV (reference sequence). The CDR3 bases are TGTGCCAGCAGTTTTGGTTTCAGGGTCTCTGGCATAGATACGCAGTATTTT. The encoded protein is CASSFGFRVSGIDTQYF.

This clonotype was found a few times. The chain couples TRBV15 to TRBJ1-2; D ambiguous. CDR3 size: 16 residues. The V end was cut by 0 bases, the J end by 1 base, with 12 bases between. Germline V CDR1 and CDR2: LNHNV, YYDKDF (reference sequence). CDR3 region: CATSREDGEFNYGYTF. DNA for the CDR3: TGTGCCACCAGCAGAGAGGACGGCGAGTTTAACTATGGCTACACCTTC.

The chain links TRBV29-1 to TRBJ2-4; D unresolved. The last part of the DNA fits TRBJ2-7 better; the J call may be wrong. CDR1 SQVTM and CDR2 ANQGSEA come from the germline V gene. This CDR3 comprises 13 residues. The CDR3 DNA reads TGCAGCGTTCCGGGTAGATACTCCTACGAGCAGTACTTC. The encoded protein is CSVPGRYSYEQYF.

In its sample, this clonotype was seen once. V is TRBV6-1 and J is TRBJ1-5; TRBD1 matches at 10 bases. CDR1 is MNHNS, CDR2 SASEGT, per germline. This CDR3 is built from 14 residues. The V gene end was trimmed by 1 base and the J gene end by 6 bases; junction bases not matched to a gene: 0. CDR3 DNA: TGTGCCAGCAGTGAAGGGGACAGGGGTCAGCCCCAGCATTTT. Its translation: CASSEGDRGQPQHF.

This clonotype came up a few times. This sequence joins TRBV28 and TRBJ2-3; possibly TRBD2 for D (6 bases). Deletions cut 6 bases from V and 6 bases from J, with 25 bases between. The germline CDR1 and CDR2 sequences are MDHEN and SYDVKM. The CDR3 sequence is 17 residues long. In DNA form, the CDR3 reads TGTGCCAGCAGATACCGGGGTAGGCGGGATGATTCCGATACGCAGTATTTT. Translated, it gives CASRYRGRRDDSDTQYF.

The V call is TRBV6-5, the J call TRBJ1-1, with D hard to call. V was cut by 2 bases and J by 1 base, with 11 bases left in between. The CDR3 runs to 15 residues. Germline CDR1 reads MNHEY; CDR2 reads SVGAGI. CDR3 residues: CASSYARTKNTEAFF. In DNA, the CDR3 is TGTGCCAGCAGTTACGCACGGACCAAGAACACTGAAGCTTTCTTT.

This clonotype showed up just a few times. The gene calls are TRBV2 and TRBJ2-3; 11 bases are a match to TRBD2. Germline lookup yields CDR1 SNHLY and CDR2 FYNNEI. The CDR3 is 15 amino acids. V lost 3 bases to trimming and J lost 6 bases; unmatched junction nucleotides: 5. The CDR3 sequence is CASSDVTSGSDTQYF. The CDR3 DNA reads TGTGCCAGCAGTGATGTAACTAGCGGGAGTGATACGCAGTATTTT.

Note on this clonotype: A single base separates this from a much larger clone, so it may be a read error. The chain joins TRBV6-5 to TRBJ2-5, with a weak D call TRBD2 (5 bases). The CDR3 is 12 amino acids. V lost 2 bases and J 11 bases, leaving 12 bases between the germline ends. Germline CDR1 reads MNHEY; CDR2 reads SVGAGI. The DNA of the CDR3 is TGTGCCAGCAGTTACCTGAATGGCGGGCAGTACTTC. Its protein product is CASSYLNGGQYF.

Only a few counts were recorded for this clonotype. The CDR3 DNA reads as TGTGCCAGCAGCCTTCGTTTGCCCCACTACGAGCAGTACTTC. Translated: CASSLRLPHYEQYF. The rearrangement links TRBV7-4 to TRBJ2-7; unclear D gene. The V end lost 5 bases, the J end lost 3 bases, and 14 bases lay between the germline ends. Per germline, CDR1 SGHVT and CDR2 SQSDAQ. The CDR3 is 14 amino acids.

This clonotype was detected ten times or more. The rearrangement uses TRBV12-5 and TRBJ2-3, with D perhaps given as TRBD1 or TRBD2 (5 bases each). Germline CDR1 and CDR2: LGHNT and FRNRAP. The CDR3 is 16 residues long. Trimming pared 0 bases from V and 4 bases from J, leaving 14 bases between. For the CDR3, the DNA is TGTGCTAGTGGTTTGGTACTAGGACGGGGCCCAGATACGCAGTATTTT. Its translation is CASGLVLGRGPDTQYF.

The CDR3 sequence is CASSSLAGVNTEAFF. The CDR3 coding sequence is TGTGCCAGCAGCTCGCTAGCTGGGGTTAACACTGAAGCTTTCTTT. V is TRBV13 and J is TRBJ1-1; D not resolved. V was trimmed by 4 bases and J by 2 bases, leaving 14 bases between them. The CDR3 is 15 amino acids. Germline V gene data show CDR1 as PRHDT and CDR2 as FYEKMQ (reference sequence). Variable domain in full (rest from reference TRBV13 and TRBJ1-1): AAGVIQSPRHLIKEKRETATLKCYPIPRHDTVYWYQQGPGQDPQFLISFYEKMQSDKGSIPDRFSAQQFSDYHSELNMSSLELGDSALYFCASSSLAGVNTEAFFGQGTRLTVV.

As regards this clonotype: Since no conserved phenylalanine or tryptophan closes the CDR3, a read error is the likely cause. The V call is TRBV12-3 or TRBV12-4, the J call TRBJ1-4; 7 bases are shared with TRBD1. This CDR3 spans 14 amino acids. The junction had 13 bases not matched to a gene; V was cut back by 10 bases and J by 8 bases. CDR3 sequence (DNA): TGTGCCACCTGCTCCCAGGGGGGTTGGGAAAAACTGTTTTCT. It encodes CATCSQGGWEKLFS.

Only a few counts were recorded for this clonotype. V is TRBV30 and J is TRBJ1-1, with 7 nucleotides matching TRBD1. This CDR3 spans 12 amino acids. CDR1 and CDR2 (germline): GTSNPN, SVGIG (reference sequence). V was pared by 6 bases and J by 4 bases, with 5 bases of the junction left unmatched. The CDR3 sequence: CACQTGITEAFF. The CDR3 nucleotides read TGTGCCTGCCAGACAGGGATCACTGAAGCTTTCTTT.

The sample holds one count of this clonotype. The V call is TRBV4-1, the J call TRBJ2-1; 7 positions agree with TRBD1. This CDR3 region has 15 residues. The germline gives CDR1 MGHRA, CDR2 YSYEKL. The trim removed 6 bases at V and 0 bases at J, leaving 5 bases unmatched. The CDR3 region is CASRGGGFSYNEQFF. The CDR3 bases are TGCGCCAGCAGAGGGGGCGGTTTCTCCTACAATGAGCAGTTCTTC.

This clonotype was observed a few times. V usage is TRBV20-1 and J usage is TRBJ2-5; TRBD2 matches 8 bases. The end of the DNA is better explained by TRBJ2-7, so the J call may be wrong. The CDR3 has 13 residues. Germline values: CDR1 DFQATT, CDR2 SNEGSKA (reference sequence). CDR3 bases: TGCAGTGCTAGATCTAGCGGGTTATACGAGCAGTACTTC. Translation gives CSARSSGLYEQYF.